This section outlines one T cell receptor beta chain sequence together with its context. V shed 5 bases, J shed 7 bases, and the junction held 10 bases outside the gene matches. Germline CDR1 SGHTA, CDR2 FQGNSA. The CDR3 sequence is 15 residues long. These data are taken from a study of blood T cell repertoires in COVID-19. Across the study: The United States, Italy and Spain were the sources of the acute and convalescent COVID-19 samples. T cells, B-cell-depleted T cells, or PBMCs provided the cDNA or gDNA that served as material.

In the study's own analysis: How many nucleated cells were present was estimated from reference gene primer amplification. Sequencing used immunoSEQ multiplex PCR; TCRdb keeps in-frame clones, though not all of them. V and J calls and clone size come straight from that table; D and trimming were deduced from the DNA. Among about 100,000 clones listed, 84% were seen once. Sequencing was done on a sample of peripheral blood. The TCR originated in a man in his 70s with active or convalescent COVID-19. The chain employs TRBV7-2 and TRBJ2-4; 8 positions agree with TRBD1. CDR3 in DNA: TGTGCCAGCAGCCTCGTCCAGGGACAGGCGAACATTCAGTACTTC. This sequence encodes CASSLVQGQANIQYF.